A single sample is the source of the 19 T cell receptor beta chains below, sequenced in a study of blood T cell repertoires in COVID-19. Produced via immunoSEQ multiplex PCR; TCRdb's table is partial and in-frame only. This sample has under 110,000 clones, with 71% found just once. Sequencing input: peripheral blood. The receptors originated from a human donor with acute or convalescent COVID-19. The donor label of this sample is uncertain.

This chain links TRBV7-2 with TRBJ1-6; 8 nucleotides align to TRBD1. The CDR3 covers 15 residues. Trimming cost V 1 base and J 9 bases; bases outside gene matches: 5. The germline gives CDR1 SGHTA, CDR2 FQGNSA. The DNA for the CDR3 is TGTGCCAGCAGCTTAGACGCAGGGGGCAGTTCACCCCTCCACTTT. This encodes CASSLDAGGSSPLHF.

The chain couples TRBV6-5 to TRBJ1-1; 9 positions agree with TRBD1. The germline CDR1 and CDR2 sequences are MNHEY and SVGAGI. Trimming at V came to 5 bases and at J to 2 bases, leaving 3 bases not matched to a gene. This CDR3 spans 14 amino acids. CDR3 nucleotides: TGTGCCAGCAGTCAACAGGGGGCCAACACTGAAGCTTTCTTT. Translating gives CASSQQGANTEAFF.

This clone came up many times. The CDR3: CASSYSGGGYTF. CDR3 nucleotide sequence: TGTGCCAGCAGTTACTCAGGGGGTGGCTACACCTTC. The chain has TRBV6-5 and TRBJ1-2; D may be TRBD1 (6 bases). The germline CDR1 and CDR2 sequences are MNHEY and SVGAGI. V was trimmed by 0 bases and J by 7 bases, leaving 6 bases between them. CDR3 length: 12 residues.

J is TRBJ2-3 and V is TRBV6-5; possibly TRBD1 for D (5 bases). CDR1 and CDR2 from the germline V gene are MNHEY and SVGAGI. V lost 2 bases to trimming and J lost 2 bases, with 8 bases between them. This CDR3 comprises 14 residues. The CDR3 here is CASSYRGVTDTQYF. For the CDR3, the DNA is TGTGCCAGCAGTTACAGGGGCGTCACAGATACGCAGTATTTT.

The chain employs TRBV10-2 and TRBJ2-5; 9 nucleotides line up with TRBD2. Germline values: CDR1 WSHSY, CDR2 SAAADI. V shed 2 bases, J shed 5 bases, and the junction held 3 bases outside the gene matches. The CDR3 consists of 14 residues. The CDR3 coding sequence is TGCGCCAGCAGTGAGCTTGCGGGGGGGGAGACCCAGTACTTC. It yields the protein CASSELAGGETQYF.

The chain couples TRBV6-5 to TRBJ2-2; TRBD2 agrees at 11 bases. Germline-derived CDR1 and CDR2 are MNHEY and SVGAGI. The V segment lost 7 bases and the J segment 4 bases; nucleotides outside the gene matches: 5. The CDR3 length is 15 residues. CDR3 DNA: TGTGCCAGCAAAACCGGGACTAGCGGCACCGGGGAGCTGTTTTTT. This translates into CASKTGTSGTGELFF.

This clone was detected once. The V and J genes are TRBV29-1 and TRBJ1-2; TRBD1 aligns across 7 bases. Germline CDR1 is SQVTM and CDR2 is ANQGSEA. Losses at the gene ends were 3 bases for V and 4 bases for J; bases not matched to a gene: 8. The CDR3 sequence is 14 residues long. The CDR3 DNA is TGCAGCGTTGAGGGGACAGCTTTAGGCTATGGCTACACCTTC. It is translated as CSVEGTALGYGYTF.

This chain links TRBV6-5 with TRBJ1-5; a weak D match, TRBD1 (6 bases). Germline V lookup: CDR1 MNHEY, CDR2 SVGAGI. CDR3 length equals 15 residues. Deletions cut 8 bases from V and 9 bases from J, with 23 bases between. The CDR3 spells CASSEDRIGTLPQHF. The CDR3 DNA reads TGTGCCAGCTCGGAGGACAGAATTGGCACCTTGCCCCAGCATTTT.

The chain has TRBV4-1 and TRBJ1-5, with 7 bases identical to TRBD1. Germline V gene data show CDR1 as MGHRA and CDR2 as YSYEKL. The CDR3 spans 13 residues. Germline trimming cut 3 bases from V and 5 bases from J; bases unmatched to any gene: 1. As DNA, the CDR3 is TGCGCCAGCAGCCAGCAGGGGGATCAGCCCCAGCATTTT. Translating gives CASSQQGDQPQHF.

In DNA form, the CDR3 reads TGTGCCAGCAGTTCATACAATGAGCAGTTCTTC. It specifies CASSSYNEQFF. V and J are TRBV12-3 or TRBV12-4 and TRBJ2-1; D not resolved. Trimming removed 4 bases from V and 4 bases from J, with 2 bases in between. The CDR3 runs 11 residues.

The chain links TRBV6-1 to TRBJ1-2, with a tentative D call TRBD1 (6 bases). The length of the CDR3 is 12 residues. From germline, CDR1 is MNHNS and CDR2 SASEGT. V lost 3 bases to trimming and J lost 4 bases, with 6 bases between them. The CDR3 nucleotides read TGTGCCAGCAGTGACAGGGGCTATGGCTACACCTTC. The encoded protein is CASSDRGYGYTF.

This clone was counted only a few times. The chain carries TRBV19 and TRBJ2-5, with TRBD2 matching over 12 bases. Germline trimming cut 3 bases from V and 0 bases from J; bases unmatched to any gene: 2. Looked up from germline, CDR1 is LNHDA and CDR2 is SQIVND (reference sequence). The CDR3 is 16 residues long. CDR3 sequence: CASSMGTSGYQETQYF. DNA of the CDR3: TGTGCCAGTAGTATGGGGACTAGCGGGTACCAAGAGACCCAGTACTTC.

The V and J genes are TRBV10-2 and TRBJ1-1; 7 bases are a match to TRBD1. Germline V CDR1 and CDR2: WSHSY, SAAADI. The CDR3 is made up of 14 amino acids. J was trimmed by 5 bases and V by 8 bases; bases with no gene match: 11. This CDR3 is CASRDRGRLTEAFF. CDR3 nucleotides: TGCGCCAGCCGGGACAGAGGGAGATTAACTGAAGCTTTCTTT.

About this clone: Its ends do not fully match the called genes, so a read error is possible. J is TRBJ2-1 and V is TRBV6-1; 9 nucleotides line up with TRBD2. The CDR3 length is 18 residues. From germline, CDR1 is MNHNS and CDR2 SASEGT. The CDR3 region has the DNA TGTGCCAGCAATGAACTCCCCGGAGTAGCGGGGGAGTACAATGAGCAGTTCTTC. This codes for CASNELPGVAGEYNEQFF.

V and J are TRBV19 and TRBJ2-1; 8 bases line up with TRBD2. The CDR3 loop spans 14 amino acids. Losses at the gene ends were 7 bases for V and 10 bases for J; bases not matched to a gene: 12. Germline CDR1 LNHDA, CDR2 SQIVND (reference sequence). The CDR3 bases are TGTGCCAGTAAGGTGAGCGGGGGCCTCAGGGAGCAGTTCTTC. This sequence encodes CASKVSGGLREQFF.

This chain joins TRBV7-3 and TRBJ1-1, with D maybe TRBD1 (6 bases). V was pared by 5 bases and J by 3 bases, with 16 bases between. The CDR3 covers 15 residues. Germline V lookup: CDR1 SGHTA, CDR2 FQGTGA. CDR3 nucleotide sequence: TGTGCCAGCAGCCTCTCCGGACAGACCCACACTGAAGCTTTCTTT. It codes for CASSLSGQTHTEAFF.

This clone was counted between two and nine times. The genes are TRBV14 and TRBJ1-4; TRBD1 might be the D (6 bases). V shed 0 bases and J shed 7 bases, with 15 bases lying between them. The V gene's germline CDR1 is SGHDN and CDR2 FVKESK. The CDR3 spans 16 residues. Here the CDR3 reads CASSQDNSGVIEKLFF. DNA of the CDR3: TGTGCCAGCAGCCAAGATAATTCAGGGGTAATTGAAAAACTGTTTTTT. Full variable domain (outside the CDR3, taken from reference TRBV14 and TRBJ1-4): EAGVTQFPSHSVIEKGQTVTLRCDPISGHDNLYWYRRVMGKEIKFLLHFVKESKQDESGMPNNRFLAERTGGTYSTLKVQPAELEDSGVYFCASSQDNSGVIEKLFFGSGTQLSVL.

The chain links TRBV5-1 to TRBJ2-3; 10 bases are a match to TRBD2. This CDR3 has 19 residues. The trim removed 0 bases at V and 1 base at J, leaving 11 bases unmatched. CDR1 and CDR2 from the germline V gene are SGHRS and YFSETQ. The CDR3, as DNA: TGCGCCAGCAGCTTGGAAGGAGCGGGGGGGCCGGGAGGCACAGATACGCAGTATTTT. Its protein product is CASSLEGAGGPGGTDTQYF.

V gene TRBV11-2 combines with J gene TRBJ2-7; 7 nucleotides agree with TRBD1. The ends lost 5 bases at V and 4 bases at J; junction bases unmatched: 5. CDR3 length: 13 amino acids. Germline CDR1 reads SGHAT; CDR2 reads FQNNGV. CDR3 DNA: TGTGCCAGCAGCCCGGGACAGCCTTACGAGCAGTACGTC. Translation: CASSPGQPYEQYV.